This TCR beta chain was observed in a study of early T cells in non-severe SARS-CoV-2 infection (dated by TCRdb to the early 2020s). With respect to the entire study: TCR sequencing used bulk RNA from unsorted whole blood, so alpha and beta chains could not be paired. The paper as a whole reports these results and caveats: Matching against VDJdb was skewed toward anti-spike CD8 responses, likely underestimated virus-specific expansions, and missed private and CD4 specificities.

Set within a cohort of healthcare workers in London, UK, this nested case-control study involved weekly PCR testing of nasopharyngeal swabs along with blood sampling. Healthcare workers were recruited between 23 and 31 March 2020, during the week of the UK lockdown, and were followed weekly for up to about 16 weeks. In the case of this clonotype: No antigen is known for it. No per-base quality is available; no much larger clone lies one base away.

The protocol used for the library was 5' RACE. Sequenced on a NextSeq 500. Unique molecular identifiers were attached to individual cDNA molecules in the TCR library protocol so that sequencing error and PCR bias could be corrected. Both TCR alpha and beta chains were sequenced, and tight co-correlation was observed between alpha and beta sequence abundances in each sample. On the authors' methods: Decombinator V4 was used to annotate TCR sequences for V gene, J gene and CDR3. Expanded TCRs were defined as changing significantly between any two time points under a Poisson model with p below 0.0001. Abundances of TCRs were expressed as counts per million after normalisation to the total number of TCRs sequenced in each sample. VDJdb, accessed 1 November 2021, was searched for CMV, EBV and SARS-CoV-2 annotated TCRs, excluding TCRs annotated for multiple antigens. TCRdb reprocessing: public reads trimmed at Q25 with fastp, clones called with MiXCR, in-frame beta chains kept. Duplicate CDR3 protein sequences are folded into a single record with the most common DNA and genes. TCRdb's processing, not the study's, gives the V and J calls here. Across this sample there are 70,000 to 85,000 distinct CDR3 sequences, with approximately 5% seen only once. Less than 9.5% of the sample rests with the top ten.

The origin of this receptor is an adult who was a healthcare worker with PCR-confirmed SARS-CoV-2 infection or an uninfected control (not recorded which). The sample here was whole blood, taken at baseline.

The DNA is as follows: TGCAGCGTTGTCGGCAGGGGGACTGATGGCTACACCTTC. Its protein reads: CSVVGRGTDGYTF. The sequence links TRBV29-1 to TRBJ1-2; the central 7 bases match TRBD1. For CDR1 and CDR2, the germline V gene lists SQVTM and ANQGSEA. The CDR3 goes from the cysteine to the phenylalanine over 13 residues. Only CDR3 DNA remains: 39 bases, in frame from the first base. V loses 4 bases at its end and J loses 6 bases; junction bases beyond the gene matches: 8.